The 25 T cell receptor beta chains reported below all come from one sample, sequenced in a study of blood T cell repertoires in COVID-19 (dated by TCRdb to about 2020). The method was the immunoSEQ multiplex PCR assay. TCRdb took this table from immuneACCESS and kept in-frame rearrangements with V and J called. Such tables lack part of the clones; where checked against another copy, unresolved V genes explain under half of the gap, and the rest is unexplained. The sample contains over 100,000 clones, around 86% of them found a single time. The ten biggest clones cover 4% to 5.5% of the sample. Sequences were obtained from peripheral blood. The receptors shown here come from a middle-aged man with acute or convalescent COVID-19.

The chain is built from TRBV4-3 and TRBJ1-1; TRBD1 matches 10 bases. This CDR3 has 20 residues. J gave up 3 bases and V 0 bases, and 16 bases lay outside the gene matches. The V gene's germline CDR1 is LGHNA and CDR2 YSLEER. In DNA, the CDR3 is TGCGCCAGCAGCCAAGATTTTGGACAGGGGGTATTGGGTCTTGACACTGAAGCTTTCTTT. It translates to CASSQDFGQGVLGLDTEAFF.

The genes are TRBV3-1 (or the pseudogene TRBV3-2) and TRBJ2-7; D is ambiguous. Germline CDR1 reads LGHDT; CDR2 reads YNNKEL (reference sequence). V was shortened by 1 base and J by 3 bases, with 13 bases between the two germline ends. The CDR3 has 15 residues. CDR3 nucleotides: TGTGCCAGCAGCCAAGCCCCTGCCTCAGTCTACGAGCAGTACTTC. Amino acids: CASSQAPASVYEQYF.

The chain couples TRBV25-1 to TRBJ1-5; a weak D match, TRBD1 (6 bases). V lost 3 bases to trimming and J lost 5 bases, with 8 bases between them. The CDR3 consists of 13 residues. Germline loops: CDR1 MGHDK, CDR2 SYGVNS. CDR3 DNA: TGTGCCAGCAGTGACACAGGGTATCAGCCCCAGCATTTT. This translates into CASSDTGYQPQHF.

The chain is built from TRBV12-3 or TRBV12-4 and TRBJ1-1; no firm D call. The CDR3 extends over 12 amino acids. The ends were cut back, 6 bases at V and 8 bases at J, with 13 bases in the middle. CDR3 coding DNA: TGTGCCAGCAGGATATGGGCCACCGAAGCTTTCTTT. This codes for CASRIWATEAFF.

The chain combines TRBV6-5 with TRBJ2-7; TRBD1 matches at 8 bases. Germline CDR1 and CDR2: MNHEY and SVGAGI. Germline trimming cut 6 bases from V and 1 base from J; bases unmatched to any gene: 5. The CDR3 contains 14 residues. DNA for the CDR3: TGTGCCAGCAGAAGGACAGGGTTGTCCTACGAGCAGTACTTC. Translating gives CASRRTGLSYEQYF.

The chain combines TRBV27 with TRBJ2-1; no clear D gene. Between the trimmed V and J ends, which lost 5 bases and 0 bases, there was a span of 14 bases. In germline, CDR1 is MNHEY, CDR2 SMNVEV (reference sequence). This CDR3 comprises 16 residues. The CDR3 DNA reads TGTGCCAGCAGTACCATGACGGGTCTCTCCTACAATGAGCAGTTCTTC. It encodes CASSTMTGLSYNEQFF.

This clone appeared once. V usage is TRBV30 and J usage is TRBJ1-4; D possibly corresponds to TRBD1 (6 bases). The CDR3 length is 11 residues. With 2 bases removed from V and 13 bases from J, the gap between germline ends came to 11 bases. Per germline, CDR1 GTSNPN and CDR2 SVGIG (reference sequence). The CDR3 protein is CAWSQDSLLFF. The CDR3 DNA reads TGTGCCTGGAGTCAGGACAGCTTACTGTTTTTT.

The V and J genes are TRBV5-4 and TRBJ2-2; TRBD2 matches 10 bases. V was clipped by 0 bases and J by 7 bases; unmatched bases: 9. The CDR3 runs 17 residues. Germline-derived CDR1 and CDR2 are SGHNT and YYREEE (reference sequence). This CDR3 is CASSLAGSGRAGGELFF. CDR3 bases: TGTGCCAGCAGCTTGGCCGGGAGCGGGAGGGCAGGCGGGGAGCTGTTTTTT.

CDR3 sequence (DNA): TGTGCCAGTAGTATATGGGGAGGCAATCAGCCCCAGCATTTT. Its translation: CASSIWGGNQPQHF. The rearrangement joins TRBV19 to TRBJ1-5; D call uncertain. There are 14 residues in the CDR3. Trimming pared 2 bases from V and 2 bases from J, leaving 7 bases between. Germline-derived CDR1 and CDR2 are LNHDA and SQIVND (reference sequence).

V is TRBV7-7 and J is TRBJ2-2; 7 bases map to TRBD2. The CDR3 extends over 14 amino acids. V lost 3 bases, J lost 3 bases, and 1 base stayed unmatched. Looked up from germline, CDR1 is SSHAT and CDR2 is FNYEAQ (reference sequence). DNA of the CDR3: TGTGCCAGCAGCTTTGGGGGGGACACCGGGGAGCTGTTTTTT. This codes for CASSFGGDTGELFF.

This chain uses TRBV11-3 with TRBJ2-1; D is unresolved. V gave up 0 bases and J gave up 4 bases, with 10 bases separating them. The CDR3 sequence is 15 residues long. Germline CDR1 is SGHNT and CDR2 is YENEEA. The CDR3 coding sequence is TGTGCCAGCAGCTTAGATAACGGAGAATACAATGAGCAGTTCTTC. Its protein product is CASSLDNGEYNEQFF.

V gene TRBV30 combines with J gene TRBJ1-2; the D is unclear. The CDR3 covers 14 residues. Germline V gene sequence: CDR1 GTSNPN, CDR2 SVGIG (reference sequence). Trimming stripped 2 bases from V and 5 bases from J, with 15 bases between. CDR3 in amino acids: CAWSRRRRGYGYTF. CDR3 DNA: TGTGCCTGGAGTCGCCGCCGGAGAGGATATGGCTACACCTTC.

This clone was observed a single time. This chain links TRBV27 with TRBJ1-2; maybe TRBD1 (6 bases). CDR3 length: 14 residues. Trimming cost V 4 bases and J 4 bases, with 13 bases left between them. Germline V CDR1 and CDR2: MNHEY, SMNVEV (reference sequence). Here the CDR3 DNA reads TGTGCCAGCAGTTCACCGGGACAAGTCTATGGCTACACCTTC. This encodes CASSSPGQVYGYTF.

V usage is TRBV6-1 and J usage is TRBJ2-1, with 10 bases that match TRBD2. The length of the CDR3 is 15 residues. The junction had 3 bases not matched to a gene; V was cut back by 1 base and J by 6 bases. CDR1 is MNHNS and CDR2 is SASEGT in the germline V gene. The CDR3 bases are TGTGCCAGCAGTGAAGAAGCGGGAGGGCCCAATGAGCAGTTCTTC. Its protein product is CASSEEAGGPNEQFF.

V is TRBV4-1 and J is TRBJ1-3; 7 bases agree with TRBD1. The CDR3 is made up of 16 amino acids. The J segment lost 3 bases and the V segment lost 1 base, leaving 6 bases of the junction unmatched. Germline V gene data show CDR1 as MGHRA and CDR2 as YSYEKL. The CDR3 loop is CASSQGPRGHGNTIYF. CDR3 in DNA: TGCGCCAGCAGCCAAGGCCCTAGGGGGCATGGAAACACCATATATTTT.

The genes are TRBV18 and TRBJ2-7, with 7 bases lining up with TRBD1. The V and J ends lost 3 bases and 2 bases, in that order; junction bases with no gene match: 4. CDR1 is KGHSH and CDR2 is LQKENI in the germline V gene. This CDR3 contains 14 residues. CDR3 DNA sequence: TGTGCCAGCTCACCGACAGGGATTACCTACGAGCAGTACTTC. It specifies CASSPTGITYEQYF.

Note on this clone: Additional DNA sequences in this sample encode the identical CDR3. The chain couples TRBV6-5 to TRBJ1-1; D is uncertain. Germline V gene sequence: CDR1 MNHEY, CDR2 SVGAGI. This CDR3 comprises 12 residues. V was clipped by 6 bases and J by 0 bases, with 5 bases between them. CDR3 region: CASSRLNTEAFF. The CDR3 DNA follows: TGTGCCAGCAGCCGTCTGAACACTGAAGCTTTCTTT.

A few counts support this clone. This sample includes further DNA sequences coding for the same CDR3. The CDR3 sequence: CASSMGQGNQPQHF. For the CDR3, the DNA is TGTGCCAGTAGTATGGGACAGGGCAATCAGCCCCAGCATTTT. The gene calls are TRBV19 and TRBJ1-5; 8 bases agree with TRBD1. The ends lost 3 bases at V and 2 bases at J; junction bases unmatched: 0. Germline values: CDR1 LNHDA, CDR2 SQIVND (reference sequence). This CDR3 is 14 amino acids long.

This sequence joins TRBV21-1 and TRBJ1-5; the table's D call, TRBD1, has no DNA check behind it. TRBV21-1 is shown as a pseudogene. This CDR3 region has 16 residues. The CDR3 here is CARAPGTDYSNQPQHF. CDR3 nucleotide sequence: TGTGCCAGAGCTCCCGGGACAGACTATAGCAATCAGCCCCAGCATTTT.

CDR3 nucleotides: TGTGCCAGCAGCCAGTTACAGGGTGAGACCCAGTACTTC. It yields the protein CASSQLQGETQYF. The chain joins TRBV3-1 (or the pseudogene TRBV3-2) to TRBJ2-5, with D possibly being TRBD1 (6 bases). V dropped 3 bases and J dropped 5 bases, with 10 bases sitting between them. The germline gives CDR1 LGHDT, CDR2 YNNKEL (reference sequence). This CDR3 has 13 amino acids.

Here the CDR3 reads CASSSLEGWKTQYF. The CDR3 coding sequence is TGTGCCAGCAGCAGCCTGGAGGGCTGGAAGACCCAGTACTTC. The chain employs TRBV6-2 or TRBV6-3 and TRBJ2-5; D perhaps matches TRBD2 (6 bases). Germline CDR1 MNHEY, CDR2 SVGEGT. The V and J ends lost 6 bases and 6 bases respectively, with 17 bases between them. CDR3 size: 14 residues.

J is TRBJ2-3 and V is TRBV7-3, with TRBD2 identical over 8 bases. CDR1 and CDR2 from the germline V gene are SGHTA and FQGTGA. The CDR3 runs to 21 residues. V shed 1 base and J 2 bases; nucleotides not matched to a gene: 20. This CDR3 is CASSLRPSVAGQLLNTDTQYF. The CDR3 DNA follows: TGTGCCAGCAGCTTAAGACCGTCGGTAGCGGGGCAGCTTCTAAACACAGATACGCAGTATTTT.

This chain links TRBV9 with TRBJ1-1; D is undetermined. V was shortened by 4 bases and J by 2 bases, with 9 bases between the two germline ends. The CDR3 has 13 amino acids. From germline, CDR1 is SGDLS and CDR2 YYNGEE. CDR3 loop: CASSPRGNTEAFF. The CDR3 DNA reads as TGTGCCAGCAGCCCCCGCGGTAACACTGAAGCTTTCTTT.

This chain connects TRBV21-1 to TRBJ1-3; no DNA check was done on the table's D call, TRBD1. TRBV21-1 is a pseudogene. There are 15 residues in the CDR3. CDR3 in amino acids: CASSKGDRPSNTIYF. Here the CDR3 DNA reads TGTGCCAGCAGCAAAGGTGACAGGCCTTCAAACACCATATATTTT.

This chain links TRBV7-9 with TRBJ2-1, with 11 bases matching TRBD2. The CDR3 extends over 15 amino acids. V lost 5 bases and J lost 5; bases outside the gene matches: 5. CDR1 is SEHNR and CDR2 is FQNEAQ in the germline V gene (reference sequence). The CDR3 spells CASSIGLAGHNEQFF. As DNA, the CDR3 is TGTGCCAGCAGCATTGGACTAGCGGGCCACAATGAGCAGTTCTTC.